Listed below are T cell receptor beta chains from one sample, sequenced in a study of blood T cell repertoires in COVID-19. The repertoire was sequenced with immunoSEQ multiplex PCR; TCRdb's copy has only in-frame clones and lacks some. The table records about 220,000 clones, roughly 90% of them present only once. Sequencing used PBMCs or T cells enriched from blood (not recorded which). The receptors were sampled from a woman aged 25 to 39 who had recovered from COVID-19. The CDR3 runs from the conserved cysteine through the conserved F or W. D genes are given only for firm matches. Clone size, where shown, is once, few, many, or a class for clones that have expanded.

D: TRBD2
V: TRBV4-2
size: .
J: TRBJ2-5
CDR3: CASSQVGGGQETQYF
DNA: TGTGCCAGCAGCCAAGTAGGCGGGGGCCAAGAGACCCAGTACTTC

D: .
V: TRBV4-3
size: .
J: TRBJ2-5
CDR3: CASSQVDQETQYF
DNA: TGCGCCAGCAGCCAAGTCGACCAAGAGACCCAGTACTTC

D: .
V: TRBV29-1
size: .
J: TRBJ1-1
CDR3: CSVVTLNTEAFF
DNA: TGCAGCGTTGTGACACTCAACACTGAAGCTTTCTTT

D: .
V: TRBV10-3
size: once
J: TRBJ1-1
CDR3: CAILGGGPTEAFF
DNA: TGTGCCATCTTAGGTGGAGGGCCCACTGAAGCTTTCTTT

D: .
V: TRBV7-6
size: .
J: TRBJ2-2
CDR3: CASSLSVRPSTGELFF
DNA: TGTGCCAGCAGCTTATCGGTCAGGCCGAGCACCGGGGAGCTGTTTTTT

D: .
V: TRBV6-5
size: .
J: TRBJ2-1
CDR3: CATLEYNEQFF
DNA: TGTGCCACCTTAGAGTACAATGAGCAGTTCTTC

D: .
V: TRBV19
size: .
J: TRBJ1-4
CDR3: CASSVQTGANEKLFF
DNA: TGTGCCAGTAGTGTCCAGACAGGCGCGAATGAAAAACTGTTTTTT

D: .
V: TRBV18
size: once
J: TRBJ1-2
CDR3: CASSPSQGLREYGYTF
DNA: TGTGCCAGCTCACCGTCGCAGGGGTTGAGGGAGTATGGCTACACCTTC

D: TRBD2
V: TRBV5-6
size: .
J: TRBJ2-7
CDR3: CASSFTLAGGSYEQYF
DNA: TGTGCCAGCAGCTTTACGCTAGCGGGGGGATCCTACGAGCAGTACTTC

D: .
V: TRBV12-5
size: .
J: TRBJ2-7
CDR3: CASGLVPGRFYEQYF
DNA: TGTGCTAGTGGTTTGGTACCAGGCAGATTCTACGAGCAGTACTTC

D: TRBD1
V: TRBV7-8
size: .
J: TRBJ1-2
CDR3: CASSLYADRGGYGYTF
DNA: TGTGCCAGCAGCTTATACGCCGACAGGGGAGGGTATGGCTACACCTTC

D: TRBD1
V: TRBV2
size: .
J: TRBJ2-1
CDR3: CAISDRQGGYNEQFF
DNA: TGTGCCATCTCGGATCGACAGGGGGGTTACAATGAGCAGTTCTTC

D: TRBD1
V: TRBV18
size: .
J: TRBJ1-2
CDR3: CASSLNEGTGLRYGYTF
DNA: TGTGCCAGCTCACTAAACGAAGGGACAGGGTTACGCTATGGCTACACCTTC

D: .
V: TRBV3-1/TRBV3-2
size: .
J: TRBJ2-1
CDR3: CASSQDGGRHNEQFF
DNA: TGTGCCAGCAGCCAAGATGGAGGTCGGCATAATGAGCAGTTCTTC

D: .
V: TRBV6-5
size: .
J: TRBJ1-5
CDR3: CASILDTGNQPQHF
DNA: TGTGCCAGCATATTGGACACGGGCAATCAGCCCCAGCATTTT

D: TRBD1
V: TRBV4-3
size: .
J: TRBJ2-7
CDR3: CASSQDRGPYEQYF
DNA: TGCGCCAGCAGCCAGGACAGGGGGCCGTACGAGCAGTACTTC

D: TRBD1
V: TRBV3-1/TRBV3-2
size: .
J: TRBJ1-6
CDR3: CASSQEYRGLDSPLHF
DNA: TGTGCCAGCAGCCAAGAGTACAGGGGGCTTGATTCACCCCTCCACTTT

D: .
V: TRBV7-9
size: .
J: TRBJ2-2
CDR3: CASSLGWRGLKVYTGELFF
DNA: TGTGCCAGCAGCTTAGGATGGAGGGGGCTAAAGGTGTACACCGGGGAGCTGTTTTTT

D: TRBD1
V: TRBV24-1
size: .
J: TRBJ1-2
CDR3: CATSDGTGFAGYTF
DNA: TGTGCCACCAGTGATGGGACAGGGTTTGCTGGCTACACCTTC

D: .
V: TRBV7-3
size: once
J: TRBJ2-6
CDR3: CASSLTSSSGANVLTF
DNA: TGTGCCAGCAGCTTAACATCCAGCTCTGGGGCCAACGTCCTGACTTTC

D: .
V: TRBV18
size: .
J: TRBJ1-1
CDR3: CASSPRGQNTEAFF
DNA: TGTGCCAGCTCACCACGGGGACAGAACACTGAAGCTTTCTTT

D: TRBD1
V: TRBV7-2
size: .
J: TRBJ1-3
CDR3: CASSPLRSPRGRDTIYF
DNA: TGTGCCAGCAGCCCGTTAAGGTCCCCCAGGGGGCGGGACACCATATATTTT

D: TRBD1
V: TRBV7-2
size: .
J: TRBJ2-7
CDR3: CASSFAGQGTYEQYF
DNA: TGTGCCAGCAGCTTCGCCGGACAGGGGACCTACGAGCAGTACTTC

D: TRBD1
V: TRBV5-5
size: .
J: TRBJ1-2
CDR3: CASSRTGVDYGYTF
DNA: TGTGCCAGCAGCAGGACAGGGGTCGACTATGGCTACACCTTC

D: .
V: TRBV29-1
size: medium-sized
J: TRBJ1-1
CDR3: CSAATTNTEAFF
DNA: TGCAGCGCGGCGACAACGAACACTGAAGCTTTCTTT

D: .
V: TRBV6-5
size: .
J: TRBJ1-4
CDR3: CASARQGEKLFF
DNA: TGTGCCAGCGCGCGTCAGGGGGAAAAACTGTTTTTT

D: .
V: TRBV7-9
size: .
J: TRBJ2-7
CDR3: CASSGSWGTLRNEQYF
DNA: TGTGCCAGCAGCGGTTCCTGGGGCACCTTAAGGAACGAGCAGTACTTC

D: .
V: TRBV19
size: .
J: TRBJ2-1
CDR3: CASSQDRFDEQFF
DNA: TGTGCCAGTAGTCAGGACAGATTCGATGAGCAGTTCTTC

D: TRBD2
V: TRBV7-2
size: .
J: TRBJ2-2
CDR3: CASSLKFTGGTGELFF
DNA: TGTGCCAGCAGCTTAAAATTTACGGGGGGAACCGGGGAGCTGTTTTTT

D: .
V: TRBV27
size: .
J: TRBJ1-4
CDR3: CASSYQGRSGKLFF
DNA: TGTGCCAGCAGTTACCAGGGAAGATCGGGCAAACTGTTTTTT

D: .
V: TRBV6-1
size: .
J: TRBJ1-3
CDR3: CASSDQTRESSGNTIYF
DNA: TGTGCCAGCAGTGACCAGACCAGGGAATCCTCTGGAAACACCATATATTTT

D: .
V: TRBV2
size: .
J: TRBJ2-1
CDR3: CASSTLIASSYNEQFF
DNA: TGTGCCAGCAGCACCCTAATTGCGAGCTCCTACAATGAGCAGTTCTTC

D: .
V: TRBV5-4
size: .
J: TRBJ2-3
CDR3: CASRAGRTDTQYF
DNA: TGTGCCAGCAGGGCGGGGCGCACAGATACGCAGTATTTT

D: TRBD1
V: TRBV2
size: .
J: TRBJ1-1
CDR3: CASTLGQGKTEAFF
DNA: TGTGCCAGCACGCTCGGACAGGGGAAGACTGAAGCTTTCTTT

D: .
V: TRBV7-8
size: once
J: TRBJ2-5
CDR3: CATLTSEVSETQYF
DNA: TGTGCAACATTGACTAGTGAGGTGTCAGAGACCCAGTACTTC

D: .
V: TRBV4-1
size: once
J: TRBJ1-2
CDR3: CASSQEGFTDLGNGYTF
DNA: TGCGCCAGCAGCCAAGAGGGATTTACGGACTTAGGAAATGGCTACACCTTC

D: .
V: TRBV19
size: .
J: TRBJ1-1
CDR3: CASRVGGANTEAFF
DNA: TGTGCCAGTAGGGTTGGAGGGGCGAACACTGAAGCTTTCTTT

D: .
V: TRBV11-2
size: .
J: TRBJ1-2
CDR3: CASSPDVGAWVNYGYTF
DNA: TGTGCCAGCAGCCCTGACGTTGGGGCCTGGGTTAACTATGGCTACACCTTC

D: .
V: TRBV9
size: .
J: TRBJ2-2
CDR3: CASSVEDRNTGELFF
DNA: TGTGCCAGCAGCGTTGAAGACAGAAACACCGGGGAGCTGTTTTTT

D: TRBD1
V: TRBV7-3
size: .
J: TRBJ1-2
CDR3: CASSLTGTGNYGYTF
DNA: TGTGCCAGCAGCTTAACCGGGACAGGGAACTATGGCTACACCTTC

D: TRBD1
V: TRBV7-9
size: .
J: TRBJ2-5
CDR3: CASSSLAGGLETQYF
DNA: TGTGCCAGCAGCTCATTGGCAGGGGGTCTCGAGACCCAGTACTTC

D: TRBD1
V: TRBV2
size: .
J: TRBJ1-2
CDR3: CASIRLSIIPGQGYGYTF
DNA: TGTGCCAGCATTAGGCTCTCGATCATACCGGGACAGGGGTATGGCTACACCTTC

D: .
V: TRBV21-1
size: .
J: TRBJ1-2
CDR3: CASNPVQDGYTF
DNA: TGTGCCAGCAACCCGGTGCAGGATGGCTACACCTTC

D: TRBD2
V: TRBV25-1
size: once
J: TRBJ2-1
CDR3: CASSDAGGPNEQFF
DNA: TGTGCCAGCAGTGATGCGGGGGGGCCTAATGAGCAGTTCTTC

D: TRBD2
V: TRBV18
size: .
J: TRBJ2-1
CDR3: CASSPPSGGNNEQFF
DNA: TGTGCCAGCTCACCACCTAGCGGGGGTAACAATGAGCAGTTCTTC

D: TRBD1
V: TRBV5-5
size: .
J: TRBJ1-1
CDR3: CASSLGRQGNTEAFF
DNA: TGTGCCAGCAGCTTGGGGAGACAGGGAAATACTGAAGCTTTCTTT

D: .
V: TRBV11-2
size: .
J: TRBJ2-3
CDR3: CASSLDRGAHTQYF
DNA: TGTGCCAGCAGCTTAGATAGGGGTGCGCATACGCAGTATTTT

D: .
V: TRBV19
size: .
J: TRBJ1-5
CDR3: CASSIQVSNQPQHF
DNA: TGTGCCAGTAGTATCCAGGTGAGCAATCAGCCCCAGCATTTT

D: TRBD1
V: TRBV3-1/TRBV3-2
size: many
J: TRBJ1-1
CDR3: CASSRQGLNTEAFF
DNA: TGTGCCAGCAGTCGACAGGGATTGAACACTGAAGCTTTCTTT

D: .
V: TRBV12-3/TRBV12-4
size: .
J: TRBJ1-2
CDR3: CASSQTVNYGYTF
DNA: TGTGCCAGCAGTCAGACAGTGAACTATGGCTACACCTTC

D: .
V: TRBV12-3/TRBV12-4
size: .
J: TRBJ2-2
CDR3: CASRYSNRGELFF
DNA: TGTGCCAGCAGATACAGTAACCGCGGGGAGCTGTTTTTT

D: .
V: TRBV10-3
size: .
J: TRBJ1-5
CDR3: CAIREEGGDQPQHF
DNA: TGTGCCATCAGGGAGGAGGGAGGCGATCAGCCCCAGCATTTT

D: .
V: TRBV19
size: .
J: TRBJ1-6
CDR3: CATAAAENSPLHF
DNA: TGTGCCACCGCCGCCGCGGAGAATTCACCCCTCCACTTT